The clone carrying this T cell receptor beta chain has more than one count but fewer than ten. Authors of the study amplified TCR beta CDR3 regions from RNA transcripts. First-round RT-PCR with HTBI primers amplified the TCR CDR3 region. Each CDR3 protein is one row after TCRdb ran MiXCR on the multiplex PCR reads. The profile shows 360,000 or so distinct CDR3 sequences, nearly 15% of them singletons. The sample comes from a study of T cells in Graves' hyperthyroidism and ophthalmopathy. The germline V and J ends were trimmed by 2 bases and 4 bases, with 9 bases remaining between them. CDR1 SQVTM and CDR2 ANQGSEA come from the germline V gene. This CDR3 comprises 12 residues.

This TCR derives from a woman aged 60 to 75 with Graves' ophthalmopathy. The sequencing sample was made of blood. The V and J genes are TRBV29-1 and TRBJ2-7; D remains ambiguous. In DNA, the CDR3 is TGCAGCGTTGAACATGGGCAATACGAGCAGTACTTC. This codes for CSVEHGQYEQYF.